One and the same sample provided the 6 T cell receptor beta chains below, sequenced in a study of Ad26.COV2.S vaccination and SARS-CoV-2 variants. The protocol was immunoSEQ multiplex PCR, while the TCRdb copy is restricted to in-frame clones and leaves out a portion. The table has over 110,000 clones, 80% to 90% seen once; the top ten hold 4% to 6%. The source material was peripheral blood, sampled after recovery from COVID-19. The receptors here all came from a human donor who had recovered from COVID-19.

This chain uses TRBV2 with TRBJ2-7, with D unclear. The germline gives CDR1 SNHLY, CDR2 FYNNEI. This CDR3 comprises 11 residues. V was trimmed by 7 bases and J by 6 bases, leaving 10 bases between them. This CDR3 is CASTPSGEQYF. In nucleotides, the CDR3 is TGTGCCAGCACCCCAAGTGGCGAGCAGTACTTC.

This sequence joins TRBV27 and TRBJ2-2; possibly TRBD1 or TRBD2 for D (5 bases each). The V gene's germline CDR1 is MNHEY and CDR2 SMNVEV (reference sequence). CDR3 size: 17 residues. Trimming removed 3 bases from V and 0 bases from J, with 14 bases in between. The CDR3 region has the DNA TGTGCCAGCAGTTTGAGGGGTCCCTCGACGAACACCGGGGAGCTGTTTTTT. Translation gives CASSLRGPSTNTGELFF.

The chain joins TRBV5-3 to TRBJ2-7; D could derive from TRBD1 or TRBD2 (5 bases each). TRBV5-3 belongs to the ORF category, with a function that is uncertain. The CDR3 sequence is 15 residues long. Between the trimmed V and J ends, which lost 3 bases and 3 bases, there was a span of 16 bases. The CDR3 protein is CARSSPGTESYEQYF. In nucleotides, the CDR3 is TGTGCCAGAAGCTCGCCCGGGACGGAGAGCTACGAGCAGTACTTC.

This chain joins TRBV6-5 and TRBJ2-5; 8 bases line up with TRBD1. J gave up 5 bases and V 6 bases, and 8 bases lay outside the gene matches. The CDR3 spans 14 residues. From germline, CDR1 is MNHEY and CDR2 SVGAGI. The CDR3 loop reads CASRDTGGRETQYF. The CDR3 DNA reads as TGTGCCAGCAGAGACACAGGGGGTAGGGAGACCCAGTACTTC.

The chain is built from TRBV9 and TRBJ1-2; possible D gene TRBD1, 5 bases. The V end lost 2 bases, the J end lost 2 bases, and 10 bases lay between the germline ends. The CDR3 runs 14 residues. In germline, CDR1 is SGDLS, CDR2 YYNGEE. CDR3 sequence (DNA): TGTGCCAGCAGCGTCGGGGGAATGAACTATGGCTACACCTTC. Amino acid sequence: CASSVGGMNYGYTF.

The chain carries TRBV6-4 and TRBJ2-3; no firm D call. Germline V CDR1 and CDR2: MRHNA, SNTAGT. CDR3 length: 16 residues. The V end was cut by 0 bases, the J end by 0 bases, with 10 bases between. The CDR3 region is CASSDSIATSTDTQYF. CDR3 DNA: TGTGCCAGCAGTGACTCGATTGCGACTAGCACAGATACGCAGTATTTT.